This is a list of T cell receptor beta chains from one sample in a study of T cell repertoires in aging, cancer and after chemotherapy. Each CDR3 protein gets one entry after TCRdb re-called the multiplex PCR reads with MiXCR. The data show roughly 3,100 distinct CDR3 sequences, 25% to 35% seen once. Source material: blood. The origin of the receptors is a human donor with a solid tumor. Both conserved end residues are part of each CDR3. D genes are given only for firm matches. Some rows have no size entry. The others give once, few or many, or a class for an expanded clone.

d_call	v_call	j_call	clone_size	cdr3_aa	cdr3_nt
.	TRBV6-4	TRBJ2-5	.	CASSTTGGETQYF	TGTGCCAGCAGTACTACTGGAGGGGAGACCCAGTACTTC
TRBD1	TRBV19	TRBJ2-7	once	CASSPGQGKITYEQYF	TGTGCCAGTAGTCCGGGACAGGGTAAAATAACCTACGAGCAGTACTTC
.	TRBV20-1	TRBJ1-5	.	CSADAWASNQPQHF	TGCAGTGCGGACGCCTGGGCTAGCAATCAGCCCCAGCATTTT
TRBD1	TRBV12-3/TRBV12-4	TRBJ1-2	medium-sized	CASGVTGVGTF	TGTGCCAGCGGAGTTACAGGGGTGGGCACCTTC
TRBD2	TRBV19	TRBJ2-3	medium-sized	CASSKGLAGGVDTQYF	TGTGCCAGTAGTAAGGGACTAGCGGGGGGTGTAGATACGCAGTATTTT
TRBD1	TRBV6-2/TRBV6-3	TRBJ1-2	.	CASRPGQGHNYTF	TGTGCCAGCAGGCCGGGACAGGGCCATAACTACACCTTC
TRBD1	TRBV7-2	TRBJ1-1	.	CASSPGTANTEAFF	TGTGCCAGCAGCCCGGGGACAGCGAACACTGAAGCTTTCTTT
.	TRBV12-3/TRBV12-4	TRBJ2-1	medium-sized	CASSLGRGAYNEQFF	TGTGCCAGCAGTTTAGGGCGGGGAGCCTACAATGAGCAGTTCTTC
TRBD1	TRBV20-1	TRBJ2-7	.	CSAGQGSYEQYF	TGCAGTGCCGGACAGGGGTCCTACGAGCAGTACTTC
TRBD1	TRBV18	TRBJ1-2	few	CASSRNGQDSGYTF	TGTGCCAGCTCACGCAACGGACAGGATTCTGGCTACACCTTC
.	TRBV7-9	TRBJ2-3	.	CASSFEGKQSTDTQYF	TGTGCCAGCAGCTTTGAAGGAAAACAGAGCACAGATACGCAGTATTTT
TRBD1	TRBV6-1	TRBJ1-2	medium-sized	CASRDRGRRGYTF	TGTGCCAGCAGGGACAGGGGGCGGCGTGGCTACACCTTC
TRBD1	TRBV19	TRBJ1-4	medium-sized	CASRPTGGTNEKLFF	TGTGCCAGTAGGCCAACAGGGGGAACTAATGAAAAACTGTTTTTT
.	TRBV7-9	TRBJ2-2	.	CASSSQSTGTGELFF	TGTGCCAGCAGCTCTCAGTCGACGGGCACCGGGGAGCTGTTTTTT
.	TRBV6-5	TRBJ1-3	few	CASSYNRPMRGSGNTIYF	TGTGCCAGCAGTTACAATAGGCCGATGAGGGGATCTGGAAACACCATATATTTT
.	TRBV5-1	TRBJ2-7	.	CASSLGGGTSGGEQYF	TGCGCCAGCAGCTTGGGCGGCGGGACCTCTGGCGGCGAGCAGTACTTC
TRBD2	TRBV29-1	TRBJ2-7	few	CSVDFWASGSQEAYEQYF	TGCAGCGTTGACTTTTGGGCTAGCGGGAGTCAGGAGGCCTACGAGCAGTACTTC
TRBD1	TRBV20-1	TRBJ2-2	.	CSARGDRDTGELFF	TGCAGTGCCCGAGGTGACAGGGACACCGGGGAGCTGTTTTTT
TRBD2	TRBV30	TRBJ2-1	medium-sized	CAWSVASGSGYEQFF	TGTGCCTGGAGTGTGGCTAGCGGGAGCGGGTATGAGCAGTTCTTC
TRBD1	TRBV12-3/TRBV12-4	TRBJ1-6	medium-sized	CASSLVWDRSRTYNSPLHF	TGTGCCAGCAGTTTGGTCTGGGACAGGAGTCGTACCTATAATTCACCCCTCCACTTT
.	TRBV4-3	TRBJ1-4	.	CASSQDWGGYEKLFF	TGCGCCAGCAGCCAAGATTGGGGGGGCTATGAAAAACTGTTTTTT
.	TRBV6-5	TRBJ1-2	medium-sized	CASSPGQLYYGYTF	TGTGCCAGCAGCCCCGGACAGCTCTACTATGGCTACACCTTC
.	TRBV12-3/TRBV12-4	TRBJ1-1	medium-sized	CASSLAPVIEAFF	TGTGCCAGCAGTTTAGCGCCAGTCATTGAAGCTTTCTTT
.	TRBV4-3	TRBJ1-5	few	CASSQERFSNQPQHF	TGCGCCAGCAGCCAGGAGAGATTTAGCAATCAGCCCCAGCATTTT
.	TRBV6-2/TRBV6-3	TRBJ2-5	medium-sized	CASSILGGTQYF	TGTGCCAGCAGCATACTAGGCGGGACCCAGTACTTC
TRBD2	TRBV6-2/TRBV6-3	TRBJ2-1	few	CASSQLAGAYNEQFF	TGTGCCAGCAGCCAACTAGCGGGGGCTTACAATGAGCAGTTCTTC
TRBD1	TRBV19	TRBJ2-2	.	CASSMGQGSDTGELFF	TGTGCCAGTAGTATGGGACAGGGGTCGGACACCGGGGAGCTGTTTTTT
.	TRBV30	TRBJ1-4	medium-sized	CAWSGSQGQEKLFF	TGTGCCTGGAGTGGGAGCCAAGGGCAGGAAAAACTGTTTTTT
TRBD1	TRBV5-4	TRBJ1-6	medium-sized	CASSLDRGNSPLHF	TGTGCCAGCAGCTTGGACAGGGGTAATTCACCCCTCCACTTT
TRBD2	TRBV27	TRBJ2-3	medium-sized	CASSKTLAGDSDTQYF	TGTGCCAGCAGCAAAACACTAGCGGGGGACTCAGATACGCAGTATTTT
TRBD1	TRBV18	TRBJ1-5	.	CASSPPSGGQPQHF	TGTGCCAGCTCACCACCGTCAGGGGGACAGCCCCAGCATTTT
.	TRBV18	TRBJ2-7	few	CASSPSGTSSYEQYF	TGTGCCAGCTCACCTTCCGGGACAAGCTCCTACGAGCAGTACTTC
.	TRBV6-5	TRBJ1-6	medium-sized	CASSDLGSLGHF	TGTGCCAGCAGTGATTTAGGCTCCCTTGGCCACTTT
.	TRBV24-1	TRBJ2-3	.	CATSDPPKDTQYF	TGTGCCACCAGTGACCCTCCAAAAGATACGCAGTATTTT
.	TRBV12-3/TRBV12-4	TRBJ1-1	medium-sized	CASTLGLNTEAFF	TGTGCCAGCACCCTGGGATTGAACACTGAAGCTTTCTTT
.	TRBV20-1	TRBJ1-3	.	CSARQPQGNTIYF	TGCAGTGCTAGACAACCACAGGGAAACACCATATATTTT
TRBD1	TRBV19	TRBJ1-6	.	CASGQGNSPLHF	TGTGCCAGCGGACAGGGTAATTCACCCCTCCACTTT
.	TRBV7-4	TRBJ2-3	.	CASSYGVTDTQYF	TGTGCCAGCAGCTACGGCGTCACAGATACGCAGTATTTT
.	TRBV19	TRBJ2-2	.	CASSPKLDDHTGELFF	TGTGCCAGTAGTCCGAAGCTCGACGATCACACCGGGGAGCTGTTTTTT
TRBD2	TRBV4-3	TRBJ2-1	few	CASSQGFELRTSGGYYNEQFF	TGCGCCAGCAGCCAAGGGTTTGAACTACGGACTAGCGGGGGATACTACAATGAGCAGTTCTTC
.	TRBV12-3/TRBV12-4	TRBJ2-3	.	CASSLVQGRTDTQYF	TGTGCCAGCAGTTTAGTCCAGGGACGCACAGATACGCAGTATTTT
TRBD1	TRBV5-6	TRBJ1-6	medium-sized	CASSAGDRGYNSPLHF	TGTGCCAGCAGCGCGGGGGACAGGGGCTATAATTCACCCCTCCACTTT
.	TRBV6-6	TRBJ2-2	medium-sized	CASRGGGPGELFF	TGTGCCAGCAGAGGAGGGGGCCCCGGGGAGCTGTTTTTT
.	TRBV4-3	TRBJ2-7	.	CASSQVIRGEQYF	TGCGCCAGCAGCCAAGTTATCCGGGGCGAGCAGTACTTC
TRBD1	TRBV6-4	TRBJ2-2	medium-sized	CASSDKGATGELFF	TGTGCCAGCAGTGACAAGGGGGCCACCGGGGAGCTGTTTTTT
.	TRBV6-5	TRBJ2-4	.	CASSYSSGTKNIQYF	TGTGCCAGCAGTTACTCAAGCGGAACCAAAAACATTCAGTACTTC
.	TRBV6-2/TRBV6-3	TRBJ2-2	few	CASSWGTNTGELFF	TGTGCCAGCAGTTGGGGGACAAACACCGGGGAGCTGTTTTTT